This T cell receptor (beta chain) emerged from a study of T-cell memory formation after mild COVID-19. Study results and caveats: Memory from before infection featured some responding clones, which suggests cross-reactive memory joined.

This clonotype was counted only a few times. Its antigen is currently unknown. 5'RACE primed from the constant segment yielded TCR alpha and TCR beta cDNA libraries bearing sample barcodes and UMIs. TCRdb re-derived calls from the 5' RACE reads in MiXCR, one entry per CDR3 protein. The table has 470,000 or so distinct CDR3 sequences, about a sixth seen once. Germline trimming cut 7 bases from V and 8 bases from J; bases unmatched to any gene: 8. The CDR3 runs to 14 residues. In germline, CDR1 is SGHTA, CDR2 FQGNSA. The V and J genes are TRBV7-2 and TRBJ2-1; 10 nucleotides line up with TRBD2. The source material was PBMCs or a T cell subset sorted from them (not recorded which). This receptor was obtained from a man in his late teens or twenties who had mild COVID-19 (a few samples of this study predate the infection). Cell type and time point are not known. CDR3 loop: CASTSYGTSDEQFF. As DNA, the CDR3 is TGTGCCAGCACCTCCTATGGGACTAGCGATGAGCAGTTCTTC.